The 5 T cell receptor beta chains given below trace back to one sample, sequenced in a study of blood T cell repertoires in COVID-19. Measured with immunoSEQ multiplex PCR; TCRdb has only the in-frame clones, and not every one. Of some 70,000 clones in the sample, around 89% were seen once. Sequenced: peripheral blood. The source is a man in his sixties with acute or convalescent COVID-19.

The V gene is TRBV29-1, the J gene TRBJ2-7; 10 bases map to TRBD1. CDR3 size: 12 residues. Germline trimming cut 6 bases from V and 2 bases from J; bases unmatched to any gene: 1. Germline V gives CDR1 SQVTM, CDR2 ANQGSEA. CDR3 nucleotides: TGCAGCGTCGGACAGGGGGCCTACGAGCAGTACTTC. It yields the protein CSVGQGAYEQYF.

This chain joins TRBV5-1 and TRBJ2-3; 8 bases align to TRBD1. Germline CDR1 is SGHRS and CDR2 is YFSETQ. The CDR3 loop spans 17 amino acids. V was clipped by 1 base and J by 3 bases; unmatched bases: 10. This CDR3 reads CASSLSADRGVTDTQYF. For the CDR3, the DNA is TGCGCCAGCAGCTTGTCTGCCGACAGGGGTGTAACAGATACGCAGTATTTT.

The V and J genes are TRBV7-9 and TRBJ2-5, with D possibly matching TRBD2 (5 bases). The V and J ends lost 2 bases and 5 bases respectively, with 15 bases between them. This CDR3 spans 15 amino acids. Looked up from germline, CDR1 is SEHNR and CDR2 is FQNEAQ (reference sequence). In DNA form, the CDR3 reads TGTGCCAGCAGCTTAAAGGTTAGACGAGGGGAGACCCAGTACTTC. Translated, it gives CASSLKVRRGETQYF.

V is TRBV5-6 and J is TRBJ2-7, with a tentative D call TRBD2 (5 bases). The CDR3 loop spans 15 amino acids. Germline V lookup: CDR1 SGHDT, CDR2 YYEEEE. Trimming left V 0 bases short and J 4 bases short, with 14 bases between. CDR3 sequence: CASSLVGILSYEQYF. DNA of the CDR3: TGTGCCAGCAGCTTGGTCGGGATTCTGTCGTACGAGCAGTACTTC.

Of note for this clone: Other DNA variants within this sample encode the same CDR3. The V and J genes are TRBV5-1 and TRBJ2-3; TRBD2 agrees at 9 bases. Losses at the gene ends were 2 bases for V and 1 base for J; bases not matched to a gene: 2. Germline-derived CDR1 and CDR2 are SGHRS and YFSETQ. CDR3 size: 15 residues. CDR3 nucleotides: TGCGCCAGCAGCTTAAGACTAGCGGGCACAGATACGCAGTATTTT. It is translated as CASSLRLAGTDTQYF.